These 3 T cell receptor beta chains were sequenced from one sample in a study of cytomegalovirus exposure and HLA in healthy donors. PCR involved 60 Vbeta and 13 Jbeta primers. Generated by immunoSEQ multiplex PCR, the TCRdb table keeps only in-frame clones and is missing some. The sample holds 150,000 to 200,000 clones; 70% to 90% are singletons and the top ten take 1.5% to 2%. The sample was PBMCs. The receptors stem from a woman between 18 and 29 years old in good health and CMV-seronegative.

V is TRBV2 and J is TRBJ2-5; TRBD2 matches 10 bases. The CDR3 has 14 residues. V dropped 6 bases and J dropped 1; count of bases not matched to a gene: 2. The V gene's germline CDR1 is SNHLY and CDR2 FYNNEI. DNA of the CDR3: TGTGCCAGCAGCCGGACTAGCGGCCAAGAGACCCAGTACTTC. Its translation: CASSRTSGQETQYF.

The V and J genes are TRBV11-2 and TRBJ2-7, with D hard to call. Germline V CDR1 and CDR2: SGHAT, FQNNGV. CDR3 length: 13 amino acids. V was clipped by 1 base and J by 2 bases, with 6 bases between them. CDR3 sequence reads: CASSLGVTYEQYF. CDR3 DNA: TGTGCCAGCAGCTTAGGAGTTACCTACGAGCAGTACTTC. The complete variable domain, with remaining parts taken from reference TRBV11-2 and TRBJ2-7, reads EAGVAQSPRYKIIEKRQSVAFWCNPISGHATLYWYQQILGQGPKLLIQFQNNGVVDDSQLPKDRFSAERLKGVDSTLKIQPAKLEDSAVYLCASSLGVTYEQYFGPGTRLTVT.

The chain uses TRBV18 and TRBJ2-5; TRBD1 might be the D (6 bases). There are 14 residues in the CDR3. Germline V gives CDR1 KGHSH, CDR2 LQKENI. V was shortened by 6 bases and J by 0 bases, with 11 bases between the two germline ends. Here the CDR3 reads CASSPGQNQETQYF. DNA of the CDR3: TGTGCCAGCTCCCCCGGACAGAACCAAGAGACCCAGTACTTC.